The T cell receptor beta chain described here comes from a study of blood T cell repertoires in COVID-19. Study context: Spain, Italy and the United States supplied samples that represented acute and convalescent COVID-19. From T cells, B-cell-depleted T cells, or PBMCs came the material, which was cDNA or gDNA.

As originally analysed: Nucleated cell number was recorded as an estimate derived from reference gene primer amplification. This table comes from immunoSEQ multiplex PCR, and its TCRdb copy is limited to in-frame clones, with some not included. V and J calls and clone size come straight from that table; D and trimming were deduced from the DNA. The sample has some 87,000 clones, 85% to 95% seen once. Per germline, CDR1 MNHEY and CDR2 SVGAGI. The CDR3 spans 10 residues. Trimming took off 2 bases at V and 11 bases at J, with 6 bases between the two ends. The rearrangement uses TRBV6-5 and TRBJ1-1; the D is unclear. What was sequenced was peripheral blood. This clonotype originated in a woman aged 60-70 years with active COVID-19. The CDR3 loop reads CASSYNEAFF. The CDR3 region has the DNA TGTGCCAGCAGTTACAACGAGGCTTTCTTT.